The 14 T cell receptor beta chains presented below share a single source sample, sequenced in a study of Graves' ophthalmopathy and Graves' hyperthyroidism. RNA transcripts were the source from which TCR beta CDR3 regions were amplified. First-round RT-PCR employed HTBI primers, with a second-round multiplex PCR after it. Using its own MiXCR run on the multiplex PCR reads, TCRdb lists one record per CDR3 protein. The table records some 350,000 distinct CDR3 sequences, 15% to 20% of them present only once. The sequenced sample was peripheral blood. These receptors were collected from an adult woman with stable Graves' hyperthyroidism.

This clonotype has a count of ten or more. This chain joins TRBV27 and TRBJ2-7; TRBD2 matches 11 bases. CDR3 length equals 13 residues. CDR1 is MNHEY and CDR2 is SMNVEV in the germline V gene (reference sequence). With V trimmed by 6 bases and J by 6 bases, 4 bases remained unmatched. The CDR3 loop reads CASSMTSGTEQYF. Here the CDR3 DNA reads TGTGCCAGCAGCATGACTAGCGGGACCGAGCAGTACTTC.

This clonotype has only a few counts. This may come from a read error, since a much larger clone is one base off. The chain has TRBV6-1 and TRBJ2-2; D is uncertain. Germline assignment: CDR1 MNHNS and CDR2 SASEGT. Trimming stripped 5 bases from V and 7 bases from J, with 11 bases between. There are 13 residues in the CDR3. The CDR3, as DNA: TGTGCCAGCAGTCCCGAAAAGAGCGGGGAGCTGTTTTTT. Translated: CASSPEKSGELFF.

The sample holds many counts of this clonotype. The CDR3: CASSYGSPRRKETQYF. DNA for the CDR3: TGTGCCAGCAGTTACGGTTCCCCGCGACGGAAAGAGACCCAGTACTTC. The chain couples TRBV6-5 to TRBJ2-5; unclear D gene. Germline CDR1 is MNHEY and CDR2 is SVGAGI. The germline V and J ends were trimmed by 2 bases and 3 bases, with 16 bases remaining between them. The CDR3 has 16 amino acids.

This chain links TRBV4-2 with TRBJ2-7; 10 nucleotides agree with TRBD2. V lost 2 bases, J lost 2 bases, and 6 bases stayed unmatched. This CDR3 region has 16 residues. From germline, CDR1 is LGHNA and CDR2 YNFKEQ. Here the CDR3 DNA reads TGTGCCAGCAGCCAACCTAGCGGGGGAGAAGCCTACGAGCAGTACTTC. Its protein product is CASSQPSGGEAYEQYF.

This clonotype appeared a few times. In nucleotides, the CDR3 is TGCAGCTGGAAGGGCGCGAACACCGGGGAGCTGTTTTTT. It codes for CSWKGANTGELFF. J is TRBJ2-2 and V is TRBV29-1; D unclear. CDR1 and CDR2 (germline): SQVTM, ANQGSEA. CDR3 size: 13 residues. V was trimmed by 8 bases and J by 0 bases, leaving 10 bases between them.

This clonotype was found many times. This rearrangement joins TRBV7-8 to TRBJ2-4; D perhaps matches TRBD2 (6 bases). Trimming cost V 6 bases and J 0 bases, with 12 bases left between them. The CDR3 is 15 residues long. The V gene's germline CDR1 is SGHVS and CDR2 FQNEAQ. Here the CDR3 reads CASSLSGRAKNIQYF. The CDR3, as DNA: TGTGCCAGCAGTCTTAGCGGAAGAGCCAAAAACATTCAGTACTTC.

The sample holds many counts of this clonotype. V and J are TRBV6-1 and TRBJ2-7; either TRBD1 or TRBD2 may fit D (5 bases each). V was clipped by 6 bases and J by 4 bases, with 10 bases between them. The CDR3 runs 12 residues. In germline, CDR1 is MNHNS, CDR2 SASEGT. The CDR3: CASRGDFYEQYF. For the CDR3, the DNA is TGTGCCAGCAGGGGGGATTTTTACGAGCAGTACTTC.

This clonotype occurred a few times. In DNA, the CDR3 is TGTGCCTGGAGCCCAGGACAGGGGGATGGCGAGCAGTACTTC. This encodes CAWSPGQGDGEQYF. The V gene is TRBV30, the J gene TRBJ2-7, with 10 bases aligning to TRBD1. Germline assignment: CDR1 GTSNPN and CDR2 SVGIG (reference sequence). V trimming: 3 bases; J trimming: 6 bases; junction bases outside the gene matches: 8. The CDR3 is 14 amino acids.

This clonotype has a count of ten or more. The chain recombines TRBV2 with TRBJ1-5; 10 nucleotides align to TRBD1. The CDR3 consists of 15 residues. With 7 bases clipped from V and 5 bases from J, the junction kept 8 bases outside the gene matches. Germline CDR1 reads SNHLY; CDR2 reads FYNNEI. CDR3 sequence (DNA): TGTGCCAGCACCCGGACAGGGGGGTTCGATCAGCCCCAGCATTTT. Protein product: CASTRTGGFDQPQHF.

This clonotype came up many times. The rearrangement links TRBV5-5 to TRBJ1-1; a possible D gene is TRBD1 (6 bases). The CDR3 consists of 15 residues. With 2 bases removed from V and 2 bases from J, the gap between germline ends came to 13 bases. From germline, CDR1 is SGHKS and CDR2 YYEKEE (reference sequence). The CDR3 bases are TGTGCCAGCAGCTTTACCGGGACAACAAACACTGAAGCTTTCTTT. This codes for CASSFTGTTNTEAFF. The full variable domain, its missing parts supplied by reference TRBV5-5 and TRBJ1-1, is DAGVTQSPTHLIKTRGQQVTLRCSPISGHKSVSWYQQVLGQGPQFIFQYYEKEERGRGNFPDRFSARQFPNYSSELNVNALLLGDSALYLCASSFTGTTNTEAFFGQGTRLTVV.

This clonotype showed up just a few times. This chain joins TRBV28 and TRBJ2-2, with 11 bases matching TRBD1. J gave up 4 bases and V 7 bases, and 5 bases lay outside the gene matches. Germline CDR1 reads MDHEN; CDR2 reads SYDVKM. The CDR3 is 15 amino acids. CDR3 DNA sequence: TGTGCCAGCACCACCGGACAGGGGGCCACCGGGGAGCTGTTTTTT. Amino acids: CASTTGQGATGELFF. The variable domain in full, with the rest retrieved from reference TRBV28 and TRBJ2-2, is DVKVTQSSRYLVKRTGEKVFLECVQDMDHENMFWYRQDPGLGLRLIYFSYDVKMKEKGDIPEGYSVSREKKERFSLILESASTNQTSMYLCASTTGQGATGELFFGEGSRLTVL.

This clonotype was counted at least ten times. The chain joins TRBV15 to TRBJ1-5; unclear D gene. The germline CDR1 and CDR2 sequences are LNHNV and YYDKDF (reference sequence). The CDR3 is 14 residues long. Trimming took 5 bases from V and 4 from J, leaving 12 bases between them. For the CDR3, the DNA is TGTGCCACCAGCTTCGCGGGGAAAAATCAGCCCCAGCATTTT. Amino acids: CATSFAGKNQPQHF.

This clonotype turned up a few times. The germline gene is not matched at one end of the junction; a read error may be the cause. The chain employs TRBV6-1 and TRBJ1-1, with 8 positions matching TRBD1. Germline V gene sequence: CDR1 MNHNS, CDR2 SASEGT. This CDR3 contains 14 residues. The CDR3 sequence is CASSLTGENTGAFF. For the CDR3, the DNA is TGTGCCAGCAGTCTGACAGGGGAGAACACTGGAGCTTTCTTT.

In this sample, this clonotype turned up a few times. V usage is TRBV4-1 and J usage is TRBJ2-7; 8 bases fit TRBD2. The germline V gene has CDR1 MGHRA and CDR2 YSYEKL. V was pared by 0 bases and J by 4 bases, with 8 bases of the junction left unmatched. There are 16 residues in the CDR3. CDR3 sequence reads: CASSQDLPSGYYEQYF. The CDR3 nucleotides are TGCGCCAGCAGCCAAGATCTTCCTAGCGGGTATTACGAGCAGTACTTC.